This T cell receptor beta chain was identified during a study of blood T cell repertoires in COVID-19. With 0 bases removed from V and 1 base from J, the gap between germline ends came to 16 bases. The CDR3 runs 17 residues. Germline lookup yields CDR1 MGHRA and CDR2 YSYEKL. Repertoires were generated with immunoSEQ multiplex PCR, while TCRdb's copy carries only in-frame clones and drops some. The sample shows fewer than 400,000 clones, around 86% of them seen only once. Sequencing input: PBMCs or T cells enriched from blood (not recorded which). The clonotype was recovered from a man between 60 and 70 years old who had recovered from COVID-19. This chain joins TRBV4-1 and TRBJ2-7, with a possible D match to TRBD1 (6 bases). CDR3 in DNA: TGCGCCAGCAGCCAAGATCGATGGACAGCCCCGTCCTACGAGCAGTACTTC. Encoded protein: CASSQDRWTAPSYEQYF.